This passage covers 27 T cell receptor beta chains from one sample sequenced in a study of control samples from healthy donors and cancer patients. Data came from immunoSEQ multiplex PCR; TCRdb stores just in-frame clones and leaves some out. The sample has 40,000 to 65,000 clones, about 85% seen once. The specimen was PBMCs. The receptor source for this set is a man between 60 and 75 years old with head and neck cancer.

This clone was seen only a few times. The chain has TRBV5-6 and TRBJ1-2; a possible D gene is TRBD1 (6 bases). V was clipped by 4 bases and J by 2 bases, with 12 bases between them. This CDR3 has 14 residues. The germline gives CDR1 SGHDT, CDR2 YYEEEE. CDR3 residues: CASSKQGLNYGYTF. In nucleotides, the CDR3 is TGTGCCAGCAGCAAACAGGGTCTGAACTATGGCTACACCTTC.

The J gene is TRBJ2-2, the V gene TRBV24-1, with no clear D. Deletions cut 6 bases from V and 4 bases from J, with 11 bases between. The V gene's germline CDR1 is KGHDR and CDR2 SFDVKD. The CDR3 is 14 amino acids. The DNA of the CDR3 is TGTGCCACCAGTAACAAAATAGGCACCGGGGAGCTGTTTTTT. Its translation: CATSNKIGTGELFF.

The chain employs TRBV5-1 and TRBJ2-7; TRBD1 agrees at 8 bases. This CDR3 is 15 amino acids long. V lost 2 bases and J lost 2; bases outside the gene matches: 6. The germline gives CDR1 SGHRS, CDR2 YFSETQ. Here the CDR3 reads CASSLQPGQAYEQYF. CDR3 DNA sequence: TGCGCCAGCAGCTTACAACCGGGACAGGCCTACGAGCAGTACTTC.

The rearrangement joins TRBV4-2 to TRBJ1-2, with D unclear. CDR1 is LGHNA and CDR2 is YNFKEQ in the germline V gene. The CDR3 covers 16 residues. Trimming took off 0 bases at V and 4 bases at J, with 15 bases between the two ends. CDR3 in amino acids: CASSQDFREKGYGYTF. CDR3 coding DNA: TGTGCCAGCAGCCAAGATTTTCGGGAAAAGGGCTATGGCTACACCTTC.

CDR3 DNA: TGTGCCAGCAGCTTAGCCTTCGGGTCTAGTTGGGGCAATGAGCAGTTCTTC. This codes for CASSLAFGSSWGNEQFF. V is TRBV7-9 and J is TRBJ2-1, with D unresolved. Trimming took 0 bases from V and 6 from J, leaving 18 bases between them. Germline V gene sequence: CDR1 SEHNR, CDR2 FQNEAQ (reference sequence). This CDR3 is 17 amino acids long.

The chain employs TRBV6-6 and TRBJ2-2; D is tentatively TRBD1 or TRBD2 (5 bases each). Deletions cut 6 bases from V and 5 bases from J, with 10 bases between. Germline CDR1 is MNHNY and CDR2 is SVGAGI (reference sequence). The CDR3 is 13 amino acids. The CDR3 bases are TGTGCCAGCAGCGGGGCCGTGACCGGGGAGCTGTTTTTT. It yields the protein CASSGAVTGELFF.

J is TRBJ2-2 and V is TRBV13; 7 positions agree with TRBD1. V lost 4 bases, J lost 6 bases, and 17 bases stayed unmatched. The germline V gene has CDR1 PRHDT and CDR2 FYEKMQ (reference sequence). The CDR3 is 18 amino acids. The CDR3 DNA is TGTGCCAGCAGCTCGCAAATTCAACTTGACAGGGCTCCCGGGGAGCTGTTTTTT. This sequence encodes CASSSQIQLDRAPGELFF. Full variable domain (outside the CDR3, taken from reference TRBV13 and TRBJ2-2): AAGVIQSPRHLIKEKRETATLKCYPIPRHDTVYWYQQGPGQDPQFLISFYEKMQSDKGSIPDRFSAQQFSDYHSELNMSSLELGDSALYFCASSSQIQLDRAPGELFFGEGSRLTVL.

This clone was counted only a few times. The chain has TRBV4-2 and TRBJ2-7, with TRBD1 identical over 9 bases. Trimming removed 1 base from V and 6 bases from J; junction bases left unmatched: 13. Germline V CDR1 and CDR2: LGHNA, YNFKEQ. This CDR3 comprises 17 residues. CDR3 coding DNA: TGTGCCAGCAGCCAAGGTAACCACGGGACAGGGTCCCGCGAGCAGTACTTC. Its protein product is CASSQGNHGTGSREQYF.

The chain is built from TRBV7-7 and TRBJ2-3; D call uncertain. The CDR3 has 13 amino acids. CDR1 and CDR2 from the germline V gene are SSHAT and FNYEAQ (reference sequence). With 1 base removed from V and 0 bases from J, the gap between germline ends came to 2 bases. CDR3 in amino acids: CASSLDSTDTQYF. CDR3 DNA: TGTGCCAGCAGCTTAGACAGCACAGATACGCAGTATTTT.

The gene calls are TRBV6-5 and TRBJ1-1; no reliable D call. This CDR3 has 11 amino acids. Germline V lookup: CDR1 MNHEY, CDR2 SVGAGI. The V gene lost 6 bases and the J gene lost 7 bases, with 9 bases spanning the gap. DNA for the CDR3: TGTGCCAGCAGCGACACGCATGAAGCTTTCTTT. Translated, it gives CASSDTHEAFF.

The sample holds a few counts of this clone. The germline gene is not matched at one end of the junction; a read error may be the cause. The V gene is TRBV2, the J gene TRBJ1-6, with TRBD1 matching over 7 bases. Germline V lookup: CDR1 SNHLY, CDR2 FYNNEI. This CDR3 is built from 15 residues. The CDR3 nucleotides read TGTGCCAGCAGAGAAGTAGGACAGGTTAATTCACCCCTCCACTTT. It is translated as CASREVGQVNSPLHF.

The gene calls are TRBV18 and TRBJ1-3; D is uncertain. The CDR3 length is 18 residues. Trimming pared 3 bases from V and 11 bases from J, leaving 29 bases between. Germline V lookup: CDR1 KGHSH, CDR2 LQKENI. Here the CDR3 reads CASSPDPWAGRLQYAIYF. CDR3 DNA: TGTGCCAGCTCACCTGATCCGTGGGCAGGACGACTACAATACGCCATATATTTT.

The V and J genes are TRBV28 and TRBJ2-7; D possibly corresponds to TRBD2 (6 bases). Germline CDR1 MDHEN, CDR2 SYDVKM. CDR3 size: 15 residues. V was trimmed by 7 bases and J by 6 bases, leaving 22 bases between them. CDR3 sequence: CASTGGRGKLGEQYF. The CDR3 coding sequence is TGTGCCAGCACCGGGGGTCGCGGGAAATTGGGCGAGCAGTACTTC.

V and J are TRBV19 and TRBJ1-4; D uncertain. Germline loops: CDR1 LNHDA, CDR2 SQIVND (reference sequence). CDR3 length: 13 residues. Trimming pared 6 bases from V and 5 bases from J, leaving 10 bases between. The chain's CDR3 is CASRRQLNEKLFF. The CDR3 DNA sequence: TGTGCCAGTAGGAGGCAGCTAAATGAAAAACTGTTTTTT.

V usage is TRBV19 and J usage is TRBJ2-5; TRBD1 aligns across 8 bases. V lost 10 bases, J lost 2 bases, and 9 bases stayed unmatched. The length of the CDR3 is 14 residues. Germline V CDR1 and CDR2: LNHDA, SQIVND (reference sequence). The CDR3 coding sequence is TGTGCCACCACCCCAGGGGGCTCACAAGAGACCCAGTACTTC. This gives the protein CATTPGGSQETQYF.

This chain connects TRBV12-3 or TRBV12-4 to TRBJ2-7, with a possible D match to TRBD1 (5 bases). The V end lost 5 bases, the J end lost 7 bases, and 12 bases lay between the germline ends. CDR3 size: 12 residues. CDR3 sequence reads: CASSPDSGEQYF. For the CDR3, the DNA is TGTGCCAGCAGTCCTGACAGTGGAGAGCAGTACTTC.

The J gene is TRBJ2-7, the V gene TRBV7-8; possibly TRBD1 for D (6 bases). The germline gives CDR1 SGHVS, CDR2 FQNEAQ. Trimming took off 4 bases at V and 4 bases at J, with 14 bases between the two ends. The length of the CDR3 is 14 residues. The DNA for the CDR3 is TGTGCCAGCAGCTCTTACGGGACATTGTACGAGCAGTACTTC. Translation gives CASSSYGTLYEQYF.

The V call is TRBV28, the J call TRBJ1-1, with a tentative D call TRBD1 (6 bases). Trimming removed 5 bases from V and 4 bases from J, with 17 bases in between. The CDR3 is made up of 15 amino acids. Looked up from germline, CDR1 is MDHEN and CDR2 is SYDVKM. This CDR3 is CASSTLTGFSTEAFF. The CDR3 DNA is TGTGCCAGCAGTACCCTTACAGGGTTTAGCACTGAAGCTTTCTTT.

The V gene is TRBV30, the J gene TRBJ2-7; 7 nucleotides align to TRBD2. The CDR3 is 14 amino acids. Germline CDR1 GTSNPN, CDR2 SVGIG (reference sequence). J lost 1 base, V lost 0 bases, and 3 bases had no gene match. In DNA, the CDR3 is TGTGCCTGGAGTGTAAGCGGGATTTCCTACGAGCAGTACTTC. Translated: CAWSVSGISYEQYF.

This sequence joins TRBV10-1 and TRBJ2-3; D remains unclear. V was clipped by 2 bases and J by 6 bases, with 9 bases between them. The CDR3 is 13 amino acids. Germline values: CDR1 WNHNN, CDR2 SYGVQD (reference sequence). Here the CDR3 reads CASSEDLSDTQYF. The CDR3 nucleotides read TGCGCCAGCAGTGAGGATCTATCGGATACGCAGTATTTT.

This chain joins TRBV7-8 and TRBJ2-7; 7 bases are a match to TRBD2. This CDR3 has 17 amino acids. J lost 5 bases, V lost 0 bases, and 13 bases had no gene match. CDR1 and CDR2 from the germline V gene are SGHVS and FQNEAQ. CDR3 loop: CASSLASKAGADDEQYF. For the CDR3, the DNA is TGTGCCAGCAGCTTAGCGTCCAAGGCGGGAGCCGATGACGAGCAGTACTTC.

This chain links TRBV28 with TRBJ1-3; D unresolved. Germline CDR1 reads MDHEN; CDR2 reads SYDVKM. CDR3 size: 14 residues. V dropped 3 bases and J dropped 0 bases, with 6 bases sitting between them. This CDR3 is CASSFSHSGNTIYF. The CDR3 nucleotides are TGTGCCAGCAGTTTCTCCCACTCTGGAAACACCATATATTTT.

J is TRBJ2-5 and V is TRBV6-2 or TRBV6-3; 9 bases are a match to TRBD1. Germline CDR1 reads MNHEY; CDR2 reads SVGEGT. V was clipped by 4 bases and J by 5 bases; unmatched bases: 5. The CDR3 extends over 14 amino acids. The CDR3 spells CASSLQGAGETQYF. In DNA, the CDR3 is TGTGCCAGCAGTTTACAGGGGGCGGGGGAGACCCAGTACTTC.

The gene calls are TRBV9 and TRBJ2-1; 14 bases align to TRBD2. V lost 3 bases to trimming and J lost 6 bases; unmatched junction nucleotides: 11. CDR1 is SGDLS and CDR2 is YYNGEE in the germline V gene. This CDR3 has 18 residues. CDR3 nucleotide sequence: TGTGCCAGCAGCGCGAGACTAGCGGGAGGGTCGGCTGGCAATGAGCAGTTCTTC. Its translation: CASSARLAGGSAGNEQFF.

In DNA, the CDR3 is TGTGCCAGCAGCTTGGGTACAACTAATGAAAAACTGTTTTTT. This translates into CASSLGTTNEKLFF. This sequence joins TRBV5-4 and TRBJ1-4; D not resolved. The CDR3 is 14 amino acids. With 0 bases removed from V and 0 bases from J, the gap between germline ends came to 3 bases. CDR1 and CDR2 (germline): SGHNT, YYREEE (reference sequence).

This rearrangement joins TRBV4-3 to TRBJ2-1; perhaps TRBD1 as D (5 bases). This CDR3 spans 13 amino acids. V lost 5 bases and J 9 bases, leaving 14 bases between the germline ends. Germline V gene lookup returns CDR1 LGHNA and CDR2 YSLEER. CDR3 in amino acids: CASSSLSRGEQFF. CDR3 sequence (DNA): TGCGCCAGCAGCTCTTTAAGTAGGGGTGAGCAGTTCTTC.

The rearrangement joins TRBV11-2 to TRBJ1-1; 7 bases are shared with TRBD1. This CDR3 is 15 amino acids long. Germline V CDR1 and CDR2: SGHAT, FQNNGV. The V gene end was trimmed by 2 bases and the J gene end by 11 bases; junction bases not matched to a gene: 14. As DNA, the CDR3 is TGTGCCAGCAGCTTATTTGTTGGGACAGACCTTTTGGCTTTCTTT. Protein sequence: CASSLFVGTDLLAFF.